These T cell receptor beta chains were read from a single sample in a study of T cell responses to AZD1222 COVID-19 vaccine. Some clones are missing from TCRdb's copy, which holds only in-frame ones; the method was immunoSEQ multiplex PCR. Counted here are some 110,000 clones, 85% to 95% occurring once; the ten biggest clones make up just under 3%. Here the sequenced sample was peripheral blood, taken on day 0 of AZD1222 vaccination. The source is an adult in good health. Each CDR3 is given with its conserved first and last residue. Each record gives: D gene, clone size, J gene, V gene, CDR3 DNA, CDR3 protein. The D gene is left open where the match is weak. The size field is filled for only some rows; it gives once, few, many or a size class.

D: -; size: -; J: TRBJ2-1; V: TRBV5-6; DNA: TGTGCCAGCAGCGCCGGATTAATTGGGAGAGGGCAGTTCTTC; CDR3: CASSAGLIGRGQFF
D: -; size: -; J: TRBJ1-5; V: TRBV12-3/TRBV12-4; DNA: TGTGCCAGCAGTCCGGACAGCAATCAGCCCCAGCATTTT; CDR3: CASSPDSNQPQHF
D: -; size: -; J: TRBJ2-7; V: TRBV11-2; DNA: TGTGCCAGCAGCCCTACAGGGCGGGCAAAGGGAGATGACTACGAGCAGTACTTC; CDR3: CASSPTGRAKGDDYEQYF
D: TRBD1; size: -; J: TRBJ2-7; V: TRBV18; DNA: TGTGCCAGCTCCCCCAGGGGTCAGGGGGTGGACGAGCAGTACTTC; CDR3: CASSPRGQGVDEQYF
D: TRBD1; size: -; J: TRBJ1-5; V: TRBV27; DNA: TGTGCCAGCAGTTCCCAAGGGGGCGGCAATCAGCCCCAGCATTTT; CDR3: CASSSQGGGNQPQHF
D: -; size: -; J: TRBJ1-4; V: TRBV15; DNA: TGTGCCACCAGCAGAGATCGTGAGACAGCTAATGAAAAACTGTTTTTT; CDR3: CATSRDRETANEKLFF
D: -; size: -; J: TRBJ1-1; V: TRBV27; DNA: TGTGCCAGCAGTTTCGCGATAAGGGCTGAAGCTTTCTTT; CDR3: CASSFAIRAEAFF
D: -; size: -; J: TRBJ2-3; V: TRBV19; DNA: TGTGCCAGTAGTATTCGAGAAGATACGCAGTATTTT; CDR3: CASSIREDTQYF
D: -; size: -; J: TRBJ2-5; V: TRBV3-1/TRBV3-2; DNA: TGTGCCAGCAGCCGCGGGAATCAAGAGACCCAGTACTTC; CDR3: CASSRGNQETQYF
D: -; size: -; J: TRBJ2-7; V: TRBV5-6; DNA: TGTGCCAGCAGCTGGACTACTGCTATCGAGCAGTACTTC; CDR3: CASSWTTAIEQYF
D: -; size: -; J: TRBJ1-1; V: TRBV19; DNA: TGTGCCAGTAAAGTGGGCAACACTGAAGCTTTCTTT; CDR3: CASKVGNTEAFF
D: -; size: once; J: TRBJ2-1; V: TRBV27; DNA: TGTGCCAGCGCAACCAACTGGGGCAATGAGCAGTTCTTC; CDR3: CASATNWGNEQFF
D: -; size: -; J: TRBJ2-3; V: TRBV6-1; DNA: TGTGCCAGCAGTGAACCCAGAAACCAGGGACTCAGTAATACGCAGTATTTT; CDR3: CASSEPRNQGLSNTQYF
D: TRBD1; size: -; J: TRBJ1-6; V: TRBV5-4; DNA: TGTGCCAGCAGGACAGGGGGCCCTGGGGATTCACCCCTCCACTTT; CDR3: CASRTGGPGDSPLHF
D: TRBD2; size: -; J: TRBJ2-3; V: TRBV15; DNA: TGTGCCACCAGCAGAGAAACTTTAGCGGGGACTAGCACAGATACGCAGTATTTT; CDR3: CATSRETLAGTSTDTQYF
D: -; size: -; J: TRBJ1-6; V: TRBV19; DNA: TGTGCCAGTCAAGGTGGGGGAAACTATAATTCACCCCTCCACTTT; CDR3: CASQGGGNYNSPLHF
D: TRBD1; size: -; J: TRBJ2-3; V: TRBV5-1; DNA: TGCGCCAGCAGCTCCGGGACAGCCTCCTTCACAGATACGCAGTATTTT; CDR3: CASSSGTASFTDTQYF
D: -; size: -; J: TRBJ2-7; V: TRBV28; DNA: TGTGCCAGCAGTTCTCGTTTACCAGTCTTACGCGAGCAGTACTTC; CDR3: CASSSRLPVLREQYF
D: -; size: -; J: TRBJ2-1; V: TRBV6-6; DNA: TGTGCCAGCAGTTATTTTGGGGAGAATGAGCAGTTCTTC; CDR3: CASSYFGENEQFF
D: TRBD1; size: few; J: TRBJ1-2; V: TRBV5-4; DNA: TGTGCCAGCAACCTACGGGGACAGGGTACTAACTATGGCTACACCTTC; CDR3: CASNLRGQGTNYGYTF
D: -; size: -; J: TRBJ1-5; V: TRBV6-5; DNA: TGTGCCAGCAGTTCTACTTGGGGGCGCAATCAGCCCCAGCATTTT; CDR3: CASSSTWGRNQPQHF
D: -; size: few; J: TRBJ1-5; V: TRBV6-5; DNA: TGTGCCAGCAGTAATCGGGGGGATCAGCCCCAGCATTTT; CDR3: CASSNRGDQPQHF
D: -; size: -; J: TRBJ2-1; V: TRBV19; DNA: TGTGCCAGTAGTTCCCGAGGTGGACGGCTAGCGTACAATGAGCAGTTCTTC; CDR3: CASSSRGGRLAYNEQFF
D: -; size: -; J: TRBJ2-1; V: TRBV5-1; DNA: TGCGCCAGCAGCTTGGGGGACACCTACAATGAGCAGTTCTTC; CDR3: CASSLGDTYNEQFF
D: -; size: few; J: TRBJ2-1; V: TRBV3-1/TRBV3-2; DNA: TGTGCCAGCAGCCAGTCCCCCGAACCATACAATGAGCAGTTCTTC; CDR3: CASSQSPEPYNEQFF
D: -; size: once; J: TRBJ2-3; V: TRBV5-8; DNA: TGTGCCAGCAGCTTGGGGCGGGACCTCACAGATACGCAGTATTTT; CDR3: CASSLGRDLTDTQYF
D: TRBD1; size: -; J: TRBJ1-6; V: TRBV29-1; DNA: TGCAGCGTCAGGACAGGTTCTTCGTCACCCCTCCACTTT; CDR3: CSVRTGSSSPLHF
D: -; size: once; J: TRBJ1-1; V: TRBV5-1; DNA: TGCGCCAGCAGCTTGGATGGGATTGAAGCTTTCTTT; CDR3: CASSLDGIEAFF
D: -; size: -; J: TRBJ2-2; V: TRBV11-3; DNA: TGTGCCAGCAGCTTGTGGGGTTGGGGCCCGACCACCGGGGAGCTGTTTTTT; CDR3: CASSLWGWGPTTGELFF
D: -; size: -; J: TRBJ1-3; V: TRBV7-8; DNA: TGTGCCAGCAGCTTTGGTAGCGCTGGAAACACCATATATTTT; CDR3: CASSFGSAGNTIYF
D: -; size: once; J: TRBJ2-3; V: TRBV7-2; DNA: TGTGCCAGCAGCCTCCAGAGTGACAGCACAGATACGCAGTATTTT; CDR3: CASSLQSDSTDTQYF
D: -; size: -; J: TRBJ1-5; V: TRBV2; DNA: TGTGCCAGCAGTGAGAGGGAAACTAAGGGCAATCAGCCCCAGCATTTT; CDR3: CASSERETKGNQPQHF
D: -; size: -; J: TRBJ1-5; V: TRBV4-1; DNA: TGCGCCAGCAGCCAAGACGGGTTCGGGGGGGATCAGCCCCAGCATTTT; CDR3: CASSQDGFGGDQPQHF
D: -; size: -; J: TRBJ1-1; V: TRBV7-9; DNA: TGTGCCAGCAGCCTGAGGGAAGGGACTGAAGCTTTCTTT; CDR3: CASSLREGTEAFF
D: -; size: -; J: TRBJ1-3; V: TRBV7-9; DNA: TGTGCCAGCAGTCCTAGCGGGGGGCGCCTTGGAAACACCATATATTTT; CDR3: CASSPSGGRLGNTIYF
D: -; size: -; J: TRBJ1-6; V: TRBV11-2; DNA: TGTGCCAGCCGACTCCTGGGGGGCCAGCTTTCACCCCTCCACTTT; CDR3: CASRLLGGQLSPLHF
D: -; size: -; J: TRBJ1-4; V: TRBV28; DNA: TGTGCCAGCAGTTACCTACAGGGCACTAATGAAAAACTGTTTTTT; CDR3: CASSYLQGTNEKLFF
D: TRBD1; size: -; J: TRBJ1-5; V: TRBV5-1; DNA: TGCGCCAGCAGCTTGGGGACAGGGTATGAACAGCCCCAGCATTTT; CDR3: CASSLGTGYEQPQHF
D: -; size: -; J: TRBJ2-1; V: TRBV10-1; DNA: TGCGCCAGCAGTGAATCAGGGGCTAATGAGCAGTTCTTC; CDR3: CASSESGANEQFF
D: -; size: -; J: TRBJ1-3; V: TRBV5-5; DNA: TGTGCCAGCAGCTTGGGACTCTCGACAGGCCCAACTGGAAACACCATATATTTT; CDR3: CASSLGLSTGPTGNTIYF
D: TRBD1; size: -; J: TRBJ2-1; V: TRBV3-1/TRBV3-2; DNA: TGTGCCAGCAGCTCAGGGGGCCCCTACAATGAGCAGTTCTTC; CDR3: CASSSGGPYNEQFF
D: TRBD1; size: few; J: TRBJ2-1; V: TRBV28; DNA: TGTGCCAGCAGTCCAGGACAGGACAATGAGCAGTTCTTC; CDR3: CASSPGQDNEQFF
D: -; size: -; J: TRBJ1-1; V: TRBV28; DNA: TGTGCCAGCAGTTTTCAGGGGATGGTTTCTGAAGCTTTCTTT; CDR3: CASSFQGMVSEAFF
D: TRBD2; size: -; J: TRBJ2-2; V: TRBV7-9; DNA: TGTGCCAGCAGCTTAGGATCACTAGCGGGAGCGGACGGGGAGCTGTTTTTT; CDR3: CASSLGSLAGADGELFF
D: -; size: -; J: TRBJ1-5; V: TRBV5-1; DNA: TGCGCCAGCAGTACAGGTGTGGATAGCAATCAGCCCCAGCATTTT; CDR3: CASSTGVDSNQPQHF
D: TRBD1; size: -; J: TRBJ1-1; V: TRBV7-8; DNA: TGTGCCAGCAGCTTAGCAGGACAGGGGAGCGCTGAAGCTTTCTTT; CDR3: CASSLAGQGSAEAFF
D: -; size: -; J: TRBJ2-5; V: TRBV28; DNA: TGTGCCAGCAGTGAGGTCAGGCGGGCACAAGAGACCCAGTACTTC; CDR3: CASSEVRRAQETQYF
D: -; size: -; J: TRBJ1-2; V: TRBV19; DNA: TGTGCCAGTAGTACCCTCTCCAGGGATAACTATGGCTACACCTTC; CDR3: CASSTLSRDNYGYTF
D: -; size: once; J: TRBJ2-2; V: TRBV5-1; DNA: TGCGCCAGCAGCTGGGCAGGAGGGGGCCTCACCGGGGAGCTGTTTTTT; CDR3: CASSWAGGGLTGELFF
D: TRBD1; size: -; J: TRBJ2-2; V: TRBV7-9; DNA: TGTGCCAGCAGCCCCTTTGCAGGGGGCACCGGGGAGCTGTTTTTT; CDR3: CASSPFAGGTGELFF
D: -; size: -; J: TRBJ2-7; V: TRBV7-8; DNA: TGTGCCAGCAGCCACTCCTACGAGCAGTACTTC; CDR3: CASSHSYEQYF
D: TRBD1; size: -; J: TRBJ1-3; V: TRBV18; DNA: TGTGCCAGCTCACCTTCGACAGGGAGTAGAAACACCATATATTTT; CDR3: CASSPSTGSRNTIYF
D: -; size: -; J: TRBJ2-2; V: TRBV5-4; DNA: TGTGCCAGCAGCTCAGACTCTTGGGCCGGGGAGCTGTTTTTT; CDR3: CASSSDSWAGELFF
D: -; size: -; J: TRBJ2-1; V: TRBV9; DNA: TGTGCCAGCAGCCCCAACGATGGCGATGAGCAGTTCTTC; CDR3: CASSPNDGDEQFF